Listed here is a single T cell receptor beta chain. Its antigen is not identified. This sample was included in a study of early stage breast cancer tumors. Study background: Of around 15 invasive breast tumors, about a dozen were hormone receptor-positive, HER2-negative. Study outcomes and limitations: Compared with adjacent normal breast tissue, tumors showed 2 to 3-fold greater T cell density and higher clonality. Most shared enriched TCRB sequences were commonly generated ones.

Germline V CDR1 and CDR2: MGHRA, YSYEKL. The CDR3 spans 15 residues. V was pared by 7 bases and J by 0 bases, with 12 bases between. Clones were read by immunoSEQ multiplex PCR, and TCRdb kept only the in-frame ones, dropping some. The sample lists 25,000 to 30,000 clones, approximately 85% occurring once. This clonotype was sampled from a person aged 45 to 60 with breast cancer. V is TRBV4-1 and J is TRBJ2-2; D possibly uses TRBD1 or TRBD2 (5 bases each). The source material was blood. The CDR3 here is CASTWQGANTGELFF. For the CDR3, the DNA is TGCGCCAGCACATGGCAGGGAGCGAACACCGGGGAGCTGTTTTTT.